What follows are 4 T cell receptor beta chains derived from one specimen sequenced in a study of T cells in Graves' hyperthyroidism and ophthalmopathy. RNA transcripts gave rise to amplified TCR beta CDR3 regions. The TCR CDR3 was amplified in a first-round RT-PCR using the HTBI primer set. One entry per CDR3 protein results from TCRdb running MiXCR on the multiplex PCR reads. In the table there are hundreds of thousands of distinct CDR3 sequences, about 14% of which are singletons. Sequencing input: blood. These receptor sequences come from a woman aged 45-65 years with Graves' ophthalmopathy.

In its sample, this clonotype was seen a few times. The chain combines TRBV5-6 with TRBJ2-3; unclear D gene. Trimming pared 4 bases from V and 4 bases from J, leaving 10 bases between. CDR1 is SGHDT and CDR2 is YYEEEE in the germline V gene. There are 13 residues in the CDR3. In nucleotides, the CDR3 is TGTGCCAGCAGCCTGAGAGCGCCAGATACGCAGTATTTT. Amino acid sequence: CASSLRAPDTQYF. Variable domain in full (rest from reference TRBV5-6 and TRBJ2-3): DAGVTQSPTHLIKTRGQQVTLRCSPKSGHDTVSWYQQALGQGPQFIFQYYEEEERQRGNFPDRFSGHQFPNYSSELNVNALLLGDSALYLCASSLRAPDTQYFGPGTRLTVL.

This clonotype was found many times. The CDR3 DNA follows: TGTGCCAGCAGTTACTCGGGAGGGGAAAGGGGCACCCAGTACTTC. The encoded protein is CASSYSGGERGTQYF. The rearrangement uses TRBV6-2 or TRBV6-3 and TRBJ2-5; 7 nucleotides match TRBD2. From germline, CDR1 is MNHEY and CDR2 SVGEGT. There are 15 residues in the CDR3. Trimming took 0 bases from V and 8 from J; bases not matched to a gene: 9.

This clonotype occurred many times. V usage is TRBV15 and J usage is TRBJ2-1; D not resolved. V was clipped by 3 bases and J by 2 bases, with 8 bases between them. The CDR3 is 14 amino acids. CDR1 and CDR2 from the germline V gene are LNHNV and YYDKDF (reference sequence). The CDR3 loop is CATSRVDTYNEQFF. The DNA for the CDR3 is TGTGCCACCAGCAGGGTAGACACCTACAATGAGCAGTTCTTC. The full variable domain, its missing parts supplied by reference TRBV15 and TRBJ2-1, is DAMVIQNPRYQVTQFGKPVTLSCSQTLNHNVMYWYQQKSSQAPKLLFHYYDKDFNNEADTPDNFQSRRPNTSFCFLDIRSPGLGDTAMYLCATSRVDTYNEQFFGPGTRLTVL.

This clonotype was detected ten times or more. The chain recombines TRBV6-1 with TRBJ2-7, with 7 bases matching TRBD2. CDR3 length: 15 amino acids. V lost 7 bases, J lost 6 bases, and 15 bases stayed unmatched. Germline CDR1 and CDR2: MNHNS and SASEGT. The CDR3 spells CASTPRWGGALEQYF. Here the CDR3 DNA reads TGTGCCAGCACCCCTCGCTGGGGGGGAGCGCTCGAGCAGTACTTC.